The 25 T cell receptor beta chains in this list originate from one sample, sequenced in a study of CD4+ T cells in melanoma. The data were produced by immunoSEQ multiplex PCR, yet TCRdb's version contains in-frame clones alone and is incomplete. The profile covers over 130,000 clones, with about nine tenths appearing a single time and 1.5% to 1.9% taken by the ten largest. The receptors derive from a human donor with melanoma.

Notes on this clone: The sample carries other DNA sequences with the same CDR3. The chain uses TRBV2 and TRBJ2-3, with D uncertain. The CDR3 totals 12 residues. Trimming stripped 3 bases from V and 1 base from J, with 2 bases between. Per the germline V gene, CDR1 is SNHLY and CDR2 is FYNNEI. This CDR3 is CASSEGTDTQYF. CDR3 in DNA: TGTGCCAGCAGTGAGGGCACAGATACGCAGTATTTT.

The gene calls are TRBV5-4 and TRBJ2-3, with D perhaps TRBD2 (5 bases). The CDR3 loop spans 14 amino acids. Trimming removed 1 base at V and 6 bases at J, with 12 bases between. CDR1 and CDR2 from the germline V gene are SGHNT and YYREEE (reference sequence). CDR3 nucleotide sequence: TGTGCCAGCAGCTTGATCGATTCGGGGGATACGCAGTATTTT. Translation: CASSLIDSGDTQYF.

This chain uses TRBV2 with TRBJ2-7; the match to TRBD1 covers 9 bases. V trimming: 3 bases; J trimming: 0 bases; junction bases outside the gene matches: 6. The germline V gene has CDR1 SNHLY and CDR2 FYNNEI. CDR3 size: 16 residues. The CDR3: CASSDAGQGPSYEQYF. CDR3 coding DNA: TGTGCCAGCAGTGATGCTGGACAGGGGCCCTCCTACGAGCAGTACTTC.

This clone was found once. This chain links TRBV18 with TRBJ2-1; tentatively, D is TRBD2 (5 bases). CDR1 KGHSH and CDR2 LQKENI come from the germline V gene. The CDR3 spans 12 residues. The V end was cut by 2 bases, the J end by 8 bases, with 7 bases between. The CDR3 here is CASSPERHEQFF. CDR3 DNA sequence: TGTGCCAGCTCACCAGAGCGGCATGAGCAGTTCTTC.

The chain recombines TRBV6-5 with TRBJ2-1, with 9 bases matching TRBD2. This CDR3 has 13 residues. V lost 5 bases to trimming and J lost 7 bases; unmatched junction nucleotides: 3. Germline lookup yields CDR1 MNHEY and CDR2 SVGAGI. This CDR3 is CASSRGLANEQFF. The CDR3 DNA reads as TGTGCCAGCAGTAGGGGACTAGCTAATGAGCAGTTCTTC.

This rearrangement joins TRBV30 to TRBJ1-5, with D possibly TRBD1 on 6 matching bases. Trimming stripped 1 base from V and 7 bases from J, with 14 bases between. The V gene's germline CDR1 is GTSNPN and CDR2 SVGIG (reference sequence). CDR3 length: 14 residues. The CDR3 nucleotides read TGTGCCTGGAGTGCGACACAGGGTAACCAGCCCCAGCATTTT. Its protein is CAWSATQGNQPQHF. Using reference TRBV30 and TRBJ1-5 for the parts outside the CDR3, the full variable domain is SQTIHQWPATLVQPVGSPLSLECTVEGTSNPNLYWYRQAAGRGLQLLFYSVGIGQISSEVPQNLSASRPQDRQFILSSKKLLLSDSGFYLCAWSATQGNQPQHFGDGTRLSIL.

The chain employs TRBV14 and TRBJ2-2, with no clear D. V was pared by 0 bases and J by 10 bases, with 12 bases between. Looked up from germline, CDR1 is SGHDN and CDR2 is FVKESK. The CDR3 is made up of 14 amino acids. The CDR3 nucleotides read TGTGCCAGCAGCCAAGATCCCGGTGGAACGGAGCTGTTTTTT. This gives the protein CASSQDPGGTELFF.

The CDR3 reads CASSPAVNTEAFF. CDR3 in DNA: TGTGCCAGCTCACCCGCGGTAAACACTGAAGCTTTCTTT. The chain joins TRBV18 to TRBJ1-1; D not resolved. CDR1 KGHSH and CDR2 LQKENI come from the germline V gene. V lost 3 bases to trimming and J lost 2 bases, with 7 bases between them. The CDR3 sequence is 13 residues long.

The V call is TRBV30, the J call TRBJ2-7; D is ambiguous. The V end lost 2 bases, the J end lost 3 bases, and 8 bases lay between the germline ends. Germline V gene sequence: CDR1 GTSNPN, CDR2 SVGIG (reference sequence). CDR3 length: 12 residues. The CDR3 here is CAWSPNGYEQYF. In nucleotides, the CDR3 is TGTGCCTGGAGTCCTAATGGCTACGAGCAGTACTTC. The entire variable domain, with the rest obtained from reference TRBV30 and TRBJ2-7, is as follows: SQTIHQWPATLVQPVGSPLSLECTVEGTSNPNLYWYRQAAGRGLQLLFYSVGIGQISSEVPQNLSASRPQDRQFILSSKKLLLSDSGFYLCAWSPNGYEQYFGPGTRLTVT.

This rearrangement joins TRBV6-1 to TRBJ1-4; D is perhaps TRBD1 (6 bases). This CDR3 is built from 15 residues. V lost 6 bases, J lost 7 bases, and 18 bases lay in between. Germline CDR1 is MNHNS and CDR2 is SASEGT. The CDR3 sequence: CASRVSGAPFEKLFF. The CDR3 DNA reads TGTGCCAGCAGAGTTTCAGGGGCCCCTTTTGAAAAACTGTTTTTT.

The chain is built from TRBV9 and TRBJ1-2; 7 bases agree with TRBD1. Germline V gene data show CDR1 as SGDLS and CDR2 as YYNGEE. The V and J ends lost 0 bases and 2 bases, in that order; junction bases with no gene match: 1. The CDR3 covers 14 residues. CDR3 coding DNA: TGTGCCAGCAGCGTAGAACAGGGGAACTATGGCTACACCTTC. This codes for CASSVEQGNYGYTF.

The J gene is TRBJ2-7, the V gene TRBV11-2, with D tentatively TRBD1 (5 bases). V lost 2 bases and J 2 bases, leaving 10 bases between the germline ends. Germline CDR1 reads SGHAT; CDR2 reads FQNNGV. The CDR3 totals 14 residues. DNA for the CDR3: TGTGCCAGCAGCTTACTGGGGCCTACCTACGAGCAGTACTTC. Amino acid sequence: CASSLLGPTYEQYF.

The chain links TRBV6-5 to TRBJ1-3, with no clear D. CDR3 length: 16 residues. Deletions cut 2 bases from V and 0 bases from J, with 11 bases between. Germline values: CDR1 MNHEY, CDR2 SVGAGI. CDR3 loop: CASSYASTFSGNTIYF. The CDR3 nucleotides are TGTGCCAGCAGTTACGCCTCCACTTTCTCTGGAAACACCATATATTTT.

This clone was observed once. The chain uses TRBV7-6 and TRBJ1-1; tentative D call: TRBD1 (6 bases). The CDR3 loop spans 17 amino acids. In germline, CDR1 is SGHVS, CDR2 FNYEAQ. Trimming pared 2 bases from V and 3 bases from J, leaving 19 bases between. The CDR3 loop is CASSLFTRGVRHTEAFF. Written as DNA, the CDR3 is TGTGCCAGCAGCTTATTTACCAGGGGCGTCCGGCACACTGAAGCTTTCTTT.

The chain is built from TRBV19 and TRBJ2-7; D is unclear. CDR1 and CDR2 (germline): LNHDA, SQIVND (reference sequence). The CDR3 is made up of 15 amino acids. Trimming pared 5 bases from V and 1 base from J, leaving 15 bases between. Here the CDR3 reads CASSRKAGDSYEQYF. The DNA of the CDR3 is TGTGCCAGTAGTCGTAAGGCCGGAGATTCCTACGAGCAGTACTTC.

This chain uses TRBV7-9 with TRBJ2-7, with a weak D call TRBD2 (5 bases). Germline V CDR1 and CDR2: SEHNR, FQNEAQ (reference sequence). The CDR3 extends over 15 amino acids. V lost 5 bases and J lost 1, with 15 bases in between. The CDR3 DNA follows: TGTGCCAGCAGCCGAGAAATACTAGGATCCTACGAGCAGTACTTC. It encodes CASSREILGSYEQYF.

This chain joins TRBV7-9 and TRBJ2-1; D is possibly TRBD2 (6 bases). The V end lost 1 base, the J end lost 15 bases, and 16 bases lay between the germline ends. Per the germline V gene, CDR1 is SEHNR and CDR2 is FQNEAQ (reference sequence). The CDR3 sequence is 13 residues long. CDR3 protein: CASSLEGAGKRFF. In nucleotides, the CDR3 is TGTGCCAGCAGCTTAGAAGGGGCGGGGAAGCGGTTCTTC.

This clone has a handful of counts. CDR3 residues: CASSVLRQGSNEQFF. As DNA, the CDR3 is TGTGCCAGCAGCGTATTAAGACAGGGATCGAATGAGCAGTTCTTC. The chain couples TRBV6-1 to TRBJ2-1; 7 bases are shared with TRBD1. There are 15 residues in the CDR3. V lost 6 bases to trimming and J lost 7 bases; unmatched junction nucleotides: 12. CDR1 is MNHNS, CDR2 SASEGT, per germline.

The chain uses TRBV30 and TRBJ2-7; 10 bases map to TRBD1. V lost 0 bases and J lost 6; bases outside the gene matches: 20. Germline V gene data show CDR1 as GTSNPN and CDR2 as SVGIG (reference sequence). This CDR3 comprises 19 residues. Here the CDR3 reads CAWSVLIRTGGIRGSEQYF. CDR3 DNA sequence: TGTGCCTGGAGTGTCCTCATTAGGACAGGGGGGATAAGAGGTAGCGAGCAGTACTTC.

The chain carries TRBV5-6 and TRBJ1-3, with D possibly TRBD1 on 5 matching bases. The CDR3 runs to 15 residues. Germline CDR1 is SGHDT and CDR2 is YYEEEE. V was pared by 4 bases and J by 0 bases, with 11 bases between. CDR3: CASSPQDYSGNTIYF. The DNA for the CDR3 is TGTGCCAGCAGCCCACAGGATTACTCTGGAAACACCATATATTTT.

J is TRBJ1-2 and V is TRBV27; D is ambiguous. This CDR3 region has 14 residues. From germline, CDR1 is MNHEY and CDR2 SMNVEV (reference sequence). The V and J ends lost 4 bases and 8 bases respectively, with 17 bases between them. Here the CDR3 reads CASSSSGGLIGYTF. The CDR3 DNA reads TGTGCCAGCAGTTCCTCGGGAGGTCTGATCGGCTACACCTTC.

The chain recombines TRBV30 with TRBJ2-7, with 7 bases that match TRBD1. V lost 3 bases to trimming and J lost 5 bases; unmatched junction nucleotides: 16. CDR3 length: 16 residues. Germline assignment: CDR1 GTSNPN and CDR2 SVGIG (reference sequence). CDR3 bases: TGTGCCTGGAGGACGCGAGGGGGCCCCGCCGGGGACGAGCAGTACTTC. The encoded protein is CAWRTRGGPAGDEQYF.

The chain is built from TRBV30 and TRBJ1-6; D unclear. Germline CDR1 reads GTSNPN; CDR2 reads SVGIG (reference sequence). With 4 bases removed from V and 0 bases from J, the gap between germline ends came to 7 bases. The CDR3 has 14 residues. The CDR3 is CAWKRSSYNSPLHF. In DNA, the CDR3 is TGTGCCTGGAAAAGAAGCTCCTATAATTCACCCCTCCACTTT.

This clone has only one observation. V gene TRBV4-2 combines with J gene TRBJ2-3, with 14 bases aligning to TRBD2. The germline V gene encodes CDR1 LGHNA and CDR2 YNFKEQ. The V segment lost 1 base and the J segment 2 bases; nucleotides outside the gene matches: 2. The CDR3 length is 17 residues. The chain's CDR3 is CASSQVTSGGATDTQYF. As DNA, the CDR3 is TGTGCCAGCAGCCAAGTGACTAGCGGGGGGGCCACAGATACGCAGTATTTT.

The rearrangement joins TRBV27 to TRBJ1-6, with 7 positions matching TRBD1. Trimming took 6 bases from V and 7 from J; bases not matched to a gene: 12. CDR3 length: 16 residues. The germline V gene has CDR1 MNHEY and CDR2 SMNVEV (reference sequence). The CDR3 DNA reads as TGTGCCAGCAGCCCTTTCTCCGACAGGGCAAATTCACCCCTCCACTTT. This sequence encodes CASSPFSDRANSPLHF.